This T cell receptor (beta chain) was recovered during a study of blood T cell repertoires in COVID-19. The overall study: Acute-phase and convalescent COVID-19 samples originated in the United States, Italy and Spain.

V dropped 5 bases and J dropped 11 bases, with 18 bases sitting between them. Germline values: CDR1 SEHNR, CDR2 FQNEAQ (reference sequence). This CDR3 region has 13 residues. In its sample, this clone was seen a few times. Methods used by the authors: Amplification of reference gene primers provided the estimated nucleated cell counts. Some clones are missing from TCRdb's copy, which holds only in-frame ones; the method was immunoSEQ multiplex PCR. Clone size and the V and J calls come from that table; the DNA yielded D and trimming. The sample contains about 90,000 clones, roughly nine tenths of which appear only once.

The chain employs TRBV7-9 and TRBJ1-1; D is perhaps TRBD1 (5 bases). The receptor's source is a human donor with active COVID-19. The donor label of this sample is uncertain. The source material was peripheral blood. Here the CDR3 DNA reads TGTGCCAGCAGCCCGAAGGGGCCCCAGGAGGCTTTCTTT. Translated: CASSPKGPQEAFF.